This is a list of T cell receptor beta chains from one sample in a study of response to subunit inactivated influenza vaccine. One entry per CDR3 protein results from TCRdb running MiXCR on the RT-PCR reads. The table records around 190,000 distinct CDR3 sequences, 13% to 15% of them present only once. The sample consisted of CD8+ T cells sorted from PBMCs, taken 4 to 6 days after vaccination. The receptors shown here come from a man between 50 and 59 years old who received an inactivated influenza vaccine. The CDR3 runs from the conserved cysteine through the conserved F or W. The D gene is left open where the match is weak. Size is stated for part of the rows, as once, few or many counts, or as a class when the clone is expanded.

>NA|TRBJ1-2|TRBV11-2|NA
TGTGCCAGCAGCACAGAAATTTATGGCTACACCTTC
CASSTEIYGYTF
>NA|TRBJ1-5|TRBV6-5|few
TGTGCCAGCAGTTATGAGAGGGGGGCGCAACAGCCCCAGCATTTT
CASSYERGAQQPQHF
>NA|TRBJ2-2|TRBV10-3|many
TGTGCCATGGGGGATGCGAACACCGGGGAGCTGTTTTTT
CAMGDANTGELFF
>TRBD2|TRBJ2-3|TRBV7-6|NA
TGTTCCAGCAGCTTAGCCTATGGTAGCGGGGTAACAGATACGCAGTATTTT
CSSSLAYGSGVTDTQYF
>NA|TRBJ2-4|TRBV12-3/TRBV12-4|few
TGTGCCAGCAGTTTATTAGGCCGTGGGAACATTCAGTACTTC
CASSLLGRGNIQYF
>TRBD2|TRBJ2-1|TRBV6-2/TRBV6-3|few
TGTGCCAGCACCGAATATAGTGCATCACTAGCGGGAGGGCCCAATGAGCAGTTCTTC
CASTEYSASLAGGPNEQFF
>NA|TRBJ2-3|TRBV29-1|NA
TGCAGCGTTGAAGGTCGAGGTGGATTCACAGATACGCAGTATTTT
CSVEGRGGFTDTQYF
>TRBD1|TRBJ1-6|TRBV6-1|NA
TGTGCCAGCAGTGAGGGACAGGGGATTGTTTCACCCCTCCACTTT
CASSEGQGIVSPLHF
>TRBD2|TRBJ2-7|TRBV20-1|NA
TGCAGTGCTAGACCTATAGCGGGAGGGCCGTTCTACGAGCAGTACTTC
CSARPIAGGPFYEQYF
>NA|TRBJ1-3|TRBV12-3/TRBV12-4|few
TGTGCCAGCAGTTTAGGGGGGCTCGGAAACACCATATATTTT
CASSLGGLGNTIYF
>NA|TRBJ2-1|TRBV11-3|NA
TGTGCCAGCAGCTTAGGCCTTCCTAGCGCAGTGGGCAATGAGCAGTTCTTC
CASSLGLPSAVGNEQFF
>TRBD1|TRBJ1-2|TRBV27|few
TGTGCCAGCAGTCAGACGCTACAGGGGGCTAGGGGCTACACCTTC
CASSQTLQGARGYTF
>TRBD2|TRBJ2-3|TRBV3-1|few
TGTGCCAGCAGTTCCGGACTAGCAACAGATACGCAGTATTTT
CASSSGLATDTQYF
>NA|TRBJ2-1|TRBV3-1|few
TGTGCCAGCAGCCAACCTAGCAAAGGGGAAAATGAGCAGTTCTTC
CASSQPSKGENEQFF
>NA|TRBJ2-1|TRBV6-2/TRBV6-3|few
TGTGCCAGCATTATCAGGATGAAGGCCCGCTCCTACAATGAGCAGTTCTTC
CASIIRMKARSYNEQFF
>NA|TRBJ2-3|TRBV28|few
TGTGCCAGCAGTTTAGTAACAGATCTGTGGACAGATACGCAGTATTTT
CASSLVTDLWTDTQYF
>NA|TRBJ2-7|TRBV5-6|few
TGTGCCAGCAGCTTTTCGAGGGGCCCCTACGAGCAGTACTTC
CASSFSRGPYEQYF
>TRBD2|TRBJ2-1|TRBV6-1|NA
TGTGCCAGCAGTGAAGCGCAGAGCGGGGGGAATGAGCAGTTCTTC
CASSEAQSGGNEQFF
>NA|TRBJ1-2|TRBV12-3/TRBV12-4|many
TGTGCCAGCAGGCATCCCCAGAGAGGCTACACCTTC
CASRHPQRGYTF
>TRBD2|TRBJ2-1|TRBV15|NA
TGTGCCACCACTTCCGAGACTAGCGGGAGATTCAATGAGCAGTTCTTC
CATTSETSGRFNEQFF
>TRBD2|TRBJ2-5|TRBV20-1|NA
TGCAGTGCTAGAGGTCCGGGAGGCCTCCAAGAGACCCAGTACTTC
CSARGPGGLQETQYF
>NA|TRBJ2-7|TRBV11-1|few
TGTGCCAGCAGCAAACCAACCGTCGGTGGCGGGATTAAGGGCGAGCAGTACTTC
CASSKPTVGGGIKGEQYF
>NA|TRBJ2-1|TRBV12-3/TRBV12-4|few
TGTGCCAGCAGTTTAGGGACGCCTGAGCAGTTCTTC
CASSLGTPEQFF
>NA|TRBJ1-1|TRBV4-2|NA
TGTGCCAGCAGCCAACCGGACAGACTGAACACTGAAGCTTTCTTT
CASSQPDRLNTEAFF